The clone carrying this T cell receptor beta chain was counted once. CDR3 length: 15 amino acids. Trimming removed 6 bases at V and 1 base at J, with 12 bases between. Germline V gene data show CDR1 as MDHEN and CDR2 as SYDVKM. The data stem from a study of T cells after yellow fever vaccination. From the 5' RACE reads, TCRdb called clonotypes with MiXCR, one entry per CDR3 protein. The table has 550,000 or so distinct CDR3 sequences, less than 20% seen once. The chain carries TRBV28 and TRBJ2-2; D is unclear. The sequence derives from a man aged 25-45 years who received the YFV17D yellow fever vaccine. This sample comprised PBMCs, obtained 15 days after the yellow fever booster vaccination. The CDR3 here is CASSALGWNTGELFF. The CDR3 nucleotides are TGTGCCAGCAGCGCTTTAGGGTGGAACACCGGGGAGCTGTTTTTT.